This T cell receptor beta chain was identified during a study of T-cell memory formation after mild COVID-19. TCRdb fed the 5' RACE reads into MiXCR, producing one record per CDR3 protein. The data show about 210,000 distinct CDR3 sequences, 27% seen once. This CDR3 is built from 13 residues. V was shortened by 2 bases and J by 2 bases, with 6 bases between the two germline ends. CDR1 and CDR2 from the germline V gene are SQVTM and ANQGSEA. This clonotype appeared a few times. The sample taken for sequencing was PBMCs or a T cell subset sorted from them (not recorded which). The chain couples TRBV29-1 to TRBJ2-2, with TRBD2 as a possible D gene (5 bases). This TCR was sampled from an adult woman who had mild COVID-19 (a few samples of this study predate the infection). Cell type and time point are not known. In nucleotides, the CDR3 is TGCAGCGTTGAACCGGGAAACACCGGGGAGCTGTTTTTT. It yields the protein CSVEPGNTGELFF.